This TCR beta chain emerged from a study of blood T cell repertoires in COVID-19. The overall study: Acute and convalescent COVID-19 samples came from the United States, Italy and Spain. PBMCs, B-cell-depleted T cells, or T cells provided the cDNA or gDNA that made up the material.

V lost 7 bases, J lost 3 bases, and 6 bases stayed unmatched. This CDR3 is 12 amino acids long. Germline V gives CDR1 SQVTM, CDR2 ANQGSEA. Original handling: Reference gene primer amplification gave nucleated cell count estimates. Libraries were prepared by immunoSEQ multiplex PCR; TCRdb keeps only in-frame clonotypes and omits some of them. D and trimming were read from the DNA, whereas the V and J calls and clone size are those reported in that table. The sample consists of 150,000 to 200,000 clones, 80% to 90% of them appearing once. Sequenced: peripheral blood. The V call is TRBV29-1, the J call TRBJ2-7, with 7 bases aligning to TRBD1. The sequence came from a man between 60 and 70 years old with acute or convalescent COVID-19. The CDR3 sequence: CSGMGQHYEQYF. The CDR3 nucleotides are TGCAGCGGGATGGGACAGCACTACGAGCAGTACTTC.